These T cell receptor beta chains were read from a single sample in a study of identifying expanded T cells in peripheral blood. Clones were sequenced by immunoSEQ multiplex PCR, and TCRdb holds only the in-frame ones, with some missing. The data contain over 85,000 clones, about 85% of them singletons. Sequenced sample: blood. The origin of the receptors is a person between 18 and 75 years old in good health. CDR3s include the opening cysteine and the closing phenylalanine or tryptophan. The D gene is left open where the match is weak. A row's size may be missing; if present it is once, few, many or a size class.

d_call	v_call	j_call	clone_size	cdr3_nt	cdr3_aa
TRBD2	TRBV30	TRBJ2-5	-	TGTGCCTGGAGTTCCGGACTAGCGGACCAAGAGACCCAGTACTTC	CAWSSGLADQETQYF
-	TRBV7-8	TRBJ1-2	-	TGTGCCAGCAGCTCTGGGTGGGGTGAAGACTATGGCTACACCTTC	CASSSGWGEDYGYTF
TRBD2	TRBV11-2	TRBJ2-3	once	TGTGCCAGCAGCTCAGGAAGCGGGGGGACGCAGTATTTT	CASSSGSGGTQYF
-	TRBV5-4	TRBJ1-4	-	TGTGCCAGCAGCTTGAAGCACACTAATGAAAAACTGTTTTTT	CASSLKHTNEKLFF
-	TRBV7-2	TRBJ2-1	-	TGTGCCAGCAAAGCAGGGGTCACCTACAATGAGCAGTTCTTC	CASKAGVTYNEQFF
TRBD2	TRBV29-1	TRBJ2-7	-	TGCAGCGTGCTGAAAGCGGGGGGGCCCTACGAGCAGTACTTC	CSVLKAGGPYEQYF
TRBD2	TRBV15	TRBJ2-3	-	TGTGCCACCAGCAGAGATATTAATGGCGGGGGGACAGATACGCAGTATTTT	CATSRDINGGGTDTQYF
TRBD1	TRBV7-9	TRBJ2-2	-	TGTGCCAGCAGCCCCGGGACAGGGGGCGGCGGGGAGCTGTTTTTT	CASSPGTGGGGELFF
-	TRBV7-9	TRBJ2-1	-	TGTGCCAGCAGCTTACCCCCTCGCCTTATCGGAAGGGGACGCGAGCAGTTCTTC	CASSLPPRLIGRGREQFF
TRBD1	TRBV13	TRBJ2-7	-	TGTGCCAGCAGCTTATCAGGGGGCGTGGGAAGGCGGGTCTACGAGCAGTACTTC	CASSLSGGVGRRVYEQYF
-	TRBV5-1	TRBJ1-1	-	TGCGCCAGCAGCTTAGGGGTGGTTGAGACTGAAGCTTTCTTT	CASSLGVVETEAFF
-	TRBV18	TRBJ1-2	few	TGTGCCAGCTCAAACTACAGGGACGATGGCTACACCTTC	CASSNYRDDGYTF
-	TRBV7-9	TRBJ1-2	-	TGTGCCAGCAGCTCAGGGGCCGCCGAGATTAACTATGGCTACACCTTC	CASSSGAAEINYGYTF
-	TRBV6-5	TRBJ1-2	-	TGTGCCAGCAGCAACGGGCTGTCTAGTTCTGGCTACACCTTC	CASSNGLSSSGYTF
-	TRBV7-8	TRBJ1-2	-	TGTGCCAGCAGCCCCAGTTCGGCCAGGGACGGCTACACCTTC	CASSPSSARDGYTF
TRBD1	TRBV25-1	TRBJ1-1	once	TGTGCCAGCAGTGAATGGGACAGGGAGGTCACTGAAGCTTTCTTT	CASSEWDREVTEAFF
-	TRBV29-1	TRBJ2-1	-	TGCAGCGTTGCGGCTACTGAGCCTTCCTACAATGAGCAGTTCTTC	CSVAATEPSYNEQFF
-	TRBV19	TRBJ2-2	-	TGTGCCAGTAGTATGTCGGGGGGGGAGCTGTTTTTT	CASSMSGGELFF
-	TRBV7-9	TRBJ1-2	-	TGTGCCAGCAGCCCCCGGGGGGGGACAAGCGGCTACACCTTC	CASSPRGGTSGYTF
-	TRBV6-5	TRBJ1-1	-	TGTGCCAGCAGTGCCCCCGGGAGCCTTAAAGAAGCTTTCTTT	CASSAPGSLKEAFF
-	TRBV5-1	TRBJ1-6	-	TGCGCCAGCCGACTTTCTGAGTATTCACCCCTCCACTTT	CASRLSEYSPLHF
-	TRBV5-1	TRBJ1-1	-	TGCGCCAGCACCCCCTCTGCTGTCACACCGTACACTGAAGCTTTCTTT	CASTPSAVTPYTEAFF
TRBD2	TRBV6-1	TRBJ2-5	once	TGTGCCAGCAGTGCCTACGGAACAACTAGCGGACAAGAGACCCAGTACTTC	CASSAYGTTSGQETQYF
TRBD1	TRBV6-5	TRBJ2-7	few	TGTGCCAGCGGGGAACCACAGGGGGCTCCCTACGAGCAGTACTTC	CASGEPQGAPYEQYF
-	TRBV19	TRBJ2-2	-	TGTGCCAGTAGTATTTTAAGCGCCGGGGAGCTGTTTTTT	CASSILSAGELFF
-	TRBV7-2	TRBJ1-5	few	TGTGCCAGCAGCCCAATGGGAGCAACTTATAGCAATCAGCCCCAGCATTTT	CASSPMGATYSNQPQHF
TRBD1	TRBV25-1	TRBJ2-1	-	TGTGCCAGCAGTGGGGCAGGGGGAAATGAGCAGTTCTTC	CASSGAGGNEQFF
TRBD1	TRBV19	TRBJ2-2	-	TGTGCCAGTAGTCCCCTGACAGGGGTCACCGGGGAGCTGTTTTTT	CASSPLTGVTGELFF
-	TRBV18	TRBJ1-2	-	TGTGCCAGCTCACCATCACCCCAACATGCCTATGGCTACACCTTC	CASSPSPQHAYGYTF
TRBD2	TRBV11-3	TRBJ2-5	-	TGTGCCAGCAGCCACTCAGGACTAGCGGAGAAAGAGACCCAGTACTTC	CASSHSGLAEKETQYF
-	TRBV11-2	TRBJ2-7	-	TGTGCCAGCAGCTTAGGCAGGGGCTTGTACGAGCAGTACTTC	CASSLGRGLYEQYF
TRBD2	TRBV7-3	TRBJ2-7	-	TGTGCCAGCAGCCTGGGACTAGCGGGGAGTGAGCAGTACTTC	CASSLGLAGSEQYF